These 2 T cell receptor beta chains originate from one sample sequenced in a study of T cell responses to AZD1222 COVID-19 vaccine. TCRdb's table, derived via immunoSEQ multiplex PCR, lists solely in-frame clones and lacks some. The sample records some 84,000 clones, roughly nine tenths being singletons. Here the sequenced sample was peripheral blood, taken 28 days after the second AZD1222 dose. These receptors were collected from an adult who received the AZD1222 COVID-19 vaccine.

The V gene is TRBV10-3, the J gene TRBJ2-7, with 8 bases fitting TRBD2. After removal of 6 bases from V and 0 bases from J, the junction contained 4 bases not matched to a gene. Germline CDR1 is ENHRY and CDR2 is SYGVKD. The CDR3 runs to 14 residues. The CDR3 here is CAIRDSGDSYEQYF. CDR3 in DNA: TGTGCCATCAGGGATAGCGGGGACTCCTACGAGCAGTACTTC.

The chain is built from TRBV9 and TRBJ1-1, with 9 bases fitting TRBD1. The CDR3 is made up of 16 amino acids. In germline, CDR1 is SGDLS, CDR2 YYNGEE. Trimming at V came to 4 bases and at J to 4 bases, leaving 11 bases not matched to a gene. CDR3 in DNA: TGTGCCAGCAGCTCCACGGGACAGGGCTTCGGCACTGAAGCTTTCTTT. It codes for CASSSTGQGFGTEAFF.